These T cell receptor beta chains were read from a single sample in a study of T cells in Graves' hyperthyroidism and ophthalmopathy. TCRdb recomputed calls from the multiplex PCR reads with MiXCR, one row per CDR3 protein. The sample holds about 270,000 distinct CDR3 sequences, 12% to 15% seen once. Sequencing was performed on blood. These TCRs come from a woman aged 45-59 years with Graves' hyperthyroidism that later progressed to Graves' ophthalmopathy. Each CDR3 is given with its conserved first and last residue. The order of the fields is D gene, V gene, clone size, J gene, CDR3 DNA, CDR3 protein. The D gene is left open where the match is weak. Not all rows give a size; the values are once, few, many and, for expanded clones, a class.

d_gene: -
v_gene: TRBV12-3/TRBV12-4
abundance: many
j_gene: TRBJ1-1
CDR3nt: TGTGCCAGCAGTTTATCCGGACTCCTGAACACTGAAGCTTTCTTT
CDR3aa: CASSLSGLLNTEAFF

d_gene: -
v_gene: TRBV28
abundance: -
j_gene: TRBJ1-1
CDR3nt: TGTGCCAGCAGTACCCCTTATACAGGAGCAATGAACACTGAAGCTTTCTTT
CDR3aa: CASSTPYTGAMNTEAFF

d_gene: -
v_gene: TRBV6-1
abundance: few
j_gene: TRBJ1-3
CDR3nt: TGTGCCAGCAGTGAAGTAGGTAACGGAAACACCATATATTTT
CDR3aa: CASSEVGNGNTIYF

d_gene: -
v_gene: TRBV19
abundance: few
j_gene: TRBJ1-4
CDR3nt: TGTGCCAGTAGTACACGGACTCTAAATGAAAAACTGTTTTTT
CDR3aa: CASSTRTLNEKLFF

d_gene: -
v_gene: TRBV7-8
abundance: -
j_gene: TRBJ2-1
CDR3nt: TGTGCCAGCAGCTTAGCGCGGGGTAGCGGAGTTAACAATGAGCAGTTCTTC
CDR3aa: CASSLARGSGVNNEQFF

d_gene: TRBD2
v_gene: TRBV6-1
abundance: many
j_gene: TRBJ2-7
CDR3nt: TGTGCCAGCGGACCGGGACTAGATGACGAGCAGTACTTC
CDR3aa: CASGPGLDDEQYF

d_gene: TRBD1
v_gene: TRBV5-6
abundance: many
j_gene: TRBJ1-1
CDR3nt: TGTGCCAGCAGCCCCTTGACAGGGTTGAACACTGAAGCTTTCTTT
CDR3aa: CASSPLTGLNTEAFF

d_gene: TRBD1
v_gene: TRBV2
abundance: many
j_gene: TRBJ1-5
CDR3nt: TGTGCCAGCAGGATAGACAGGGTTGGTGCCCAGCATTTT
CDR3aa: CASRIDRVGAQHF

d_gene: -
v_gene: TRBV7-9
abundance: many
j_gene: TRBJ2-2
CDR3nt: TGTGCCAGCAGCTTCGGGGTTGCGAACACCGGGGAGCTGTTTTTT
CDR3aa: CASSFGVANTGELFF

d_gene: -
v_gene: TRBV7-8
abundance: many
j_gene: TRBJ1-1
CDR3nt: TGTGCCAGCACCTATAGGACGGCTGGCACTGAAGCTTTCTTT
CDR3aa: CASTYRTAGTEAFF

d_gene: -
v_gene: TRBV25-1
abundance: few
j_gene: TRBJ1-2
CDR3nt: TGTGCCAGCAGCCTGGCGGGGATAAACTATGGCTACACCTTC
CDR3aa: CASSLAGINYGYTF

d_gene: -
v_gene: TRBV28
abundance: many
j_gene: TRBJ1-1
CDR3nt: TGTGCCAGCAGTTTAAGGTCTGGACGTCAGATGAACACTGAAGCTTTCTTT
CDR3aa: CASSLRSGRQMNTEAFF

d_gene: -
v_gene: TRBV6-1
abundance: many
j_gene: TRBJ2-2
CDR3nt: TGTGCCAGCATTTACCCCCCAGGCGGGGAGCTGTTTTTT
CDR3aa: CASIYPPGGELFF

d_gene: TRBD1
v_gene: TRBV19
abundance: few
j_gene: TRBJ1-1
CDR3nt: TGTGCCAGTAGTATGGACCGACAGGGGCCGCCGAACACTGAAGCTTTCTTT
CDR3aa: CASSMDRQGPPNTEAFF

d_gene: TRBD2
v_gene: TRBV3-1
abundance: -
j_gene: TRBJ2-2
CDR3nt: TGTGCCAGCAGCCAAGAAGGACTAGCGGGAGGGCGCACCGGGGAGCTGTTTTTT
CDR3aa: CASSQEGLAGGRTGELFF

d_gene: TRBD1
v_gene: TRBV19
abundance: -
j_gene: TRBJ2-7
CDR3nt: TGTGCCAGCCGGAGGGGGACAGGGACCTACGAGCAGTACTTC
CDR3aa: CASRRGTGTYEQYF

d_gene: -
v_gene: TRBV27
abundance: -
j_gene: TRBJ2-3
CDR3nt: TGTGCCAGCAGCCCCCTATCCGCAGATACGCAGTATTTT
CDR3aa: CASSPLSADTQYF

d_gene: -
v_gene: TRBV15
abundance: -
j_gene: TRBJ1-4
CDR3nt: TGTGCCACCAGCAGAGTCACAGGCACTAATGAAAAACTGTTTTTT
CDR3aa: CATSRVTGTNEKLFF

d_gene: -
v_gene: TRBV13
abundance: many
j_gene: TRBJ2-7
CDR3nt: TGTGCCAGCAGCTTACCACGGCGGCAGTACTTC
CDR3aa: CASSLPRRQYF

d_gene: -
v_gene: TRBV25-1
abundance: few
j_gene: TRBJ1-1
CDR3nt: TGTGCCAGCGGCCGGGGGTACGGAGCTTTCTTT
CDR3aa: CASGRGYGAFF

d_gene: -
v_gene: TRBV11-1
abundance: many
j_gene: TRBJ2-7
CDR3nt: TGTGCCAGCAGCTTAAGACGGGGCTCCGAGCAGTACTTC
CDR3aa: CASSLRRGSEQYF

d_gene: -
v_gene: TRBV18
abundance: many
j_gene: TRBJ2-7
CDR3nt: TGTGCCAGCAGCCCAGGGGACGAGCAGTACTTC
CDR3aa: CASSPGDEQYF

d_gene: -
v_gene: TRBV30
abundance: few
j_gene: TRBJ2-5
CDR3nt: TGTGCCTGGAGTCGTCGGGCAGAGACCCAGTACTTC
CDR3aa: CAWSRRAETQYF

d_gene: -
v_gene: TRBV5-1
abundance: many
j_gene: TRBJ2-4
CDR3nt: TGCGCCAGCAGCTTGGATAGGGCGGGTGAAAACATTCAGTACTTC
CDR3aa: CASSLDRAGENIQYF

d_gene: TRBD2
v_gene: TRBV10-3
abundance: many
j_gene: TRBJ2-1
CDR3nt: TGTGCCATCAGTGGAGTGCCTAGCGGGAGGTTAAGCTCCTACAATGAGCAGTTCTTC
CDR3aa: CAISGVPSGRLSSYNEQFF

d_gene: -
v_gene: TRBV5-1
abundance: many
j_gene: TRBJ2-2
CDR3nt: TGCGCCAGCAGCCCGGTGGGGCCTCGCCTCGGGGAGCTGTTTTTT
CDR3aa: CASSPVGPRLGELFF

d_gene: -
v_gene: TRBV27
abundance: few
j_gene: TRBJ1-2
CDR3nt: TGTGCCAGCAGTTTGGGGGTTGGGGGGGCACGGAATGGCTACACCTTC
CDR3aa: CASSLGVGGARNGYTF

d_gene: -
v_gene: TRBV14
abundance: -
j_gene: TRBJ1-1
CDR3nt: TGTGCCAGCAGCCGATCAGTGATGAACACTGAAGCTTTCTTT
CDR3aa: CASSRSVMNTEAFF

d_gene: TRBD1
v_gene: TRBV29-1
abundance: many
j_gene: TRBJ1-2
CDR3nt: TGCAGCGTTAGCGCCCTCGGGACAGGGGGACATGGCTACACCTTC
CDR3aa: CSVSALGTGGHGYTF

d_gene: -
v_gene: TRBV7-7
abundance: many
j_gene: TRBJ2-5
CDR3nt: TGTGCTAGCAGCCAGGTCGGGGGAGTAGAGACCCAGTACTTC
CDR3aa: CASSQVGGVETQYF

d_gene: TRBD2
v_gene: TRBV5-1
abundance: -
j_gene: TRBJ2-3
CDR3nt: TGCACCAGCAGCGCGGTAGCGGGCCGCACAGATACGCAGTATTTT
CDR3aa: CTSSAVAGRTDTQYF

d_gene: -
v_gene: TRBV3-1
abundance: few
j_gene: TRBJ1-1
CDR3nt: TGTGCCAGCAGCCCCTTGCAGGGGTTCACTGAAGCTTTCTTT
CDR3aa: CASSPLQGFTEAFF

d_gene: TRBD2
v_gene: TRBV3-1
abundance: medium-sized
j_gene: TRBJ2-7
CDR3nt: TGTGCCAGCAGCCAAGAGGTGGGAGGGCCGGTTCTCGAGCAGTACTTC
CDR3aa: CASSQEVGGPVLEQYF

d_gene: -
v_gene: TRBV6-2/TRBV6-3
abundance: many
j_gene: TRBJ1-1
CDR3nt: TGTGCCAGCTCCTCCTACGAAATTGACAGGAGAGCTTTCTTT
CDR3aa: CASSSYEIDRRAFF

d_gene: TRBD2
v_gene: TRBV15
abundance: -
j_gene: TRBJ2-1
CDR3nt: TGTGCCACCAGCGGACGGACTAGCGGAAACACCTACGATGAGCAGTTCTTC
CDR3aa: CATSGRTSGNTYDEQFF

d_gene: -
v_gene: TRBV9
abundance: -
j_gene: TRBJ1-2
CDR3nt: TGTGCCAGCAGCGTAGATGCAGGGACCTATGGCTACACCTTC
CDR3aa: CASSVDAGTYGYTF

d_gene: -
v_gene: TRBV9
abundance: -
j_gene: TRBJ2-3
CDR3nt: TGTGCCAGCAGCGTTTTAGGGGCGGCAGTCACAGATACGCAGTATTTT
CDR3aa: CASSVLGAAVTDTQYF

d_gene: -
v_gene: TRBV9
abundance: -
j_gene: TRBJ2-3
CDR3nt: TGTGCCAGCAGCGAGGAGGGCCCCGATACGCAGTATTTT
CDR3aa: CASSEEGPDTQYF

d_gene: -
v_gene: TRBV20-1
abundance: -
j_gene: TRBJ2-1
CDR3nt: TGCAGTGCCAGATTACAGGGAAGACTCAATGAGCAGTTCTTC
CDR3aa: CSARLQGRLNEQFF

d_gene: TRBD2
v_gene: TRBV13
abundance: few
j_gene: TRBJ2-7
CDR3nt: TGTGCCAGCAGCTTAAGGGGACTAGCGGGAGCAAGGTACGAGCAGTACTTC
CDR3aa: CASSLRGLAGARYEQYF

d_gene: -
v_gene: TRBV7-3
abundance: many
j_gene: TRBJ2-5
CDR3nt: TGTGCCAGCAGCTTAACGTCGGGGCTTCAAGAGACCCAGTACTTC
CDR3aa: CASSLTSGLQETQYF

d_gene: TRBD1
v_gene: TRBV5-1
abundance: few
j_gene: TRBJ1-6
CDR3nt: TGCGCCAGCAGCTCGCAGGGGGCTCTGGGTTCACCCCTCCACTTT
CDR3aa: CASSSQGALGSPLHF

d_gene: -
v_gene: TRBV18
abundance: many
j_gene: TRBJ2-5
CDR3nt: TGTGCCAGCTCACCACATAAGGGCCCCCAAGAGACCCAGTACTTC
CDR3aa: CASSPHKGPQETQYF

d_gene: -
v_gene: TRBV4-1
abundance: -
j_gene: TRBJ2-5
CDR3nt: TGCGCCAGCAGCCAACCCTCAGCGGCTAGCGCTAAGACCCAGTACTTC
CDR3aa: CASSQPSAASAKTQYF

d_gene: TRBD2
v_gene: TRBV6-1
abundance: -
j_gene: TRBJ2-1
CDR3nt: TGTGCCAGCAGTAAGACTAGCGGGAGTACGCAGTTCTTC
CDR3aa: CASSKTSGSTQFF

d_gene: -
v_gene: TRBV7-2
abundance: many
j_gene: TRBJ2-7
CDR3nt: TGTGCCAGCAGCAAACCACAGGTATACGAGCAGTACTTC
CDR3aa: CASSKPQVYEQYF

d_gene: TRBD2
v_gene: TRBV7-3
abundance: many
j_gene: TRBJ2-1
CDR3nt: TGTGCCAGCAGTCCCCAGCGGACTAGCGGGTTTTCGTTAGGGGAGCAGTTCTTC
CDR3aa: CASSPQRTSGFSLGEQFF

d_gene: TRBD2
v_gene: TRBV11-2
abundance: many
j_gene: TRBJ2-3
CDR3nt: TGTGCCAGCAGGGCGGCCGGCGTTTCGGGGCTAGCGGAGAGCACAGATACGCAGTATTTT
CDR3aa: CASRAAGVSGLAESTDTQYF

d_gene: -
v_gene: TRBV20-1
abundance: once
j_gene: TRBJ2-1
CDR3nt: TGCAGTGCTAGAGGGGGGCAAAGCTCCTACAATGAGCAGTTCTTC
CDR3aa: CSARGGQSSYNEQFF

d_gene: TRBD1
v_gene: TRBV19
abundance: -
j_gene: TRBJ1-4
CDR3nt: TGTGCCAGTAGTGCGATACAGGGGACTAATGAAAAACTGTTTTTT
CDR3aa: CASSAIQGTNEKLFF